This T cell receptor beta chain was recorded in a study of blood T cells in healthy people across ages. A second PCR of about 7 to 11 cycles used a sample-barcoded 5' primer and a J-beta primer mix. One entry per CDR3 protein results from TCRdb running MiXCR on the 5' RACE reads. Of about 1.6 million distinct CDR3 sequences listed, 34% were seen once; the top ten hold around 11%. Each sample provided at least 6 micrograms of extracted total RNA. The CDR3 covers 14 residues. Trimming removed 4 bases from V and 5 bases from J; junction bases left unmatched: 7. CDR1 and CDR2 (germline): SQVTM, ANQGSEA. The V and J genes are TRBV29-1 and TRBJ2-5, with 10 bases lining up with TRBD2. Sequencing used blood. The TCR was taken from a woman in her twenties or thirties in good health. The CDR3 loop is CSVVKREGRETQYF. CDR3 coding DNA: TGCAGCGTTGTAAAGCGGGAGGGCCGGGAGACCCAGTACTTC. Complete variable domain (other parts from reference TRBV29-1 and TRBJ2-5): SAVISQKPSRDICQRGTSLTIQCQVDSQVTMMFWYRQQPGQSLTLIATANQGSEATYESGFVIDKFPISRPNLTFSTLTVSNMSPEDSSIYLCSVVKREGRETQYFGPGTRLLVL.